The 13 T cell receptor beta chains presented below share a single source sample, sequenced in a study of control samples from healthy donors and cancer patients. Assay: immunoSEQ multiplex PCR; the TCRdb copy retains only in-frame clones and omits some. The sample yields about 71,000 clones, under 90% seen once. What was sequenced was PBMCs. These receptors were obtained from a man in his sixties with lung cancer.

This rearrangement joins TRBV6-5 to TRBJ2-1, with D possibly called TRBD1 or TRBD2 (5 bases each). Looked up from germline, CDR1 is MNHEY and CDR2 is SVGAGI. V was cut by 5 bases and J by 8 bases, with 19 bases left in between. This CDR3 has 15 residues. The CDR3 sequence is CASSRDLGYLYEQFF. The CDR3 DNA sequence: TGTGCCAGCAGTCGGGACCTCGGATATTTGTATGAGCAGTTCTTC.

This clone was picked up one time. This chain links TRBV3-1 (or the pseudogene TRBV3-2) with TRBJ1-5, with D unclear. The V end was cut by 1 base, the J end by 7 bases, with 8 bases between. This CDR3 is 13 amino acids long. Germline CDR1 LGHDT, CDR2 YNNKEL (reference sequence). In DNA, the CDR3 is TGTGCCAGCAGCCAAGGTCCGCTCCAGCCCCAGCATTTT. Protein: CASSQGPLQPQHF.

The V call is TRBV20-1, the J call TRBJ2-3, with 9 bases identical to TRBD2. The CDR3 totals 15 residues. Germline CDR1 reads DFQATT; CDR2 reads SNEGSKA (reference sequence). The V segment lost 6 bases and the J segment 0 bases; nucleotides outside the gene matches: 7. The CDR3 loop reads CSASNSGGSTDTQYF. The CDR3 DNA reads TGCAGTGCAAGTAATAGCGGGGGTAGCACAGATACGCAGTATTTT.

DNA of the CDR3: TGTGCCAGCAGCTTAAAGAAGGCGACAGGTGGAAACACCATATATTTT. Translating gives CASSLKKATGGNTIYF. J is TRBJ1-3 and V is TRBV7-8, with D tentatively TRBD1 (6 bases). The CDR3 runs 16 residues. The germline V gene has CDR1 SGHVS and CDR2 FQNEAQ. Trimming removed 2 bases from V and 3 bases from J, with 14 bases in between.

The CDR3 region is CASSYTGTSGGTDTQYF. The CDR3 nucleotides are TGTGCCAGCAGCTATACCGGGACTAGCGGGGGAACAGATACGCAGTATTTT. The V and J genes are TRBV7-2 and TRBJ2-3; TRBD2 matches at 14 bases. In germline, CDR1 is SGHTA, CDR2 FQGNSA. The V segment lost 4 bases and the J segment 3 bases; nucleotides outside the gene matches: 6. The CDR3 covers 17 residues.

The genes are TRBV7-8 and TRBJ2-7; D uncertain. V was pared by 3 bases and J by 6 bases, with 12 bases between. Germline CDR1 is SGHVS and CDR2 is FQNEAQ. The CDR3 totals 13 residues. Here the CDR3 reads CASSFEKFREQYV. CDR3 bases: TGTGCCAGCAGCTTCGAGAAGTTTCGCGAGCAGTACGTC.

The chain has TRBV11-2 and TRBJ1-5, with D unresolved. V was shortened by 3 bases and J by 8 bases, with 8 bases between the two germline ends. Germline lookup yields CDR1 SGHAT and CDR2 FQNNGV. CDR3 length: 12 amino acids. Here the CDR3 reads CASSFTGEPQHF. The CDR3 coding sequence is TGTGCCAGCAGCTTCACTGGGGAGCCCCAGCATTTT.

This clone was recorded many times. The chain recombines TRBV10-3 with TRBJ1-1; D unresolved. Germline V lookup: CDR1 ENHRY, CDR2 SYGVKD. The CDR3 length is 15 residues. V was trimmed by 8 bases and J by 0 bases, leaving 16 bases between them. CDR3 bases: TGTGCCATCTACGACCCGGGCCAGATGAACACTGAAGCTTTCTTT. Translation: CAIYDPGQMNTEAFF.

This clone was counted once. The rearrangement links TRBV2 to TRBJ1-1; the D gene is possibly TRBD1 (5 bases). Germline CDR1 and CDR2: SNHLY and FYNNEI. The CDR3 totals 14 residues. V dropped 7 bases and J dropped 7 bases, with 19 bases sitting between them. The CDR3 DNA sequence: TGTGCCAGCACGCTGCCTAGGGGCCTATATGAAGCTTTCTTT. This translates into CASTLPRGLYEAFF.

The gene calls are TRBV10-2 and TRBJ2-7; tentative D call: TRBD2 (5 bases). The length of the CDR3 is 12 residues. V was shortened by 6 bases and J by 3 bases, with 9 bases between the two germline ends. Germline values: CDR1 WSHSY, CDR2 SAAADI. CDR3 nucleotide sequence: TGCGCCAGCAGGGACTTCCTCTACGAGCAGTACGTC. Encoded protein: CASRDFLYEQYV.

This clone came up once. CDR3 sequence: CASSARSIRNQPQHF. The CDR3 DNA reads TGTGCCAGCAGTGCAAGGTCGATTCGCAATCAGCCCCAGCATTTT. The genes are TRBV2 and TRBJ1-5; D is unresolved. The CDR3 contains 15 residues. CDR1 and CDR2 from the germline V gene are SNHLY and FYNNEI. V was shortened by 4 bases and J by 2 bases, with 12 bases between the two germline ends. Full variable domain (missing parts from reference TRBV2 and TRBJ1-5): EPEVTQTPSHQVTQMGQEVILRCVPISNHLYFYWYRQILGQKVEFLVSFYNNEISEKSEIFDDQFSVERPDGSNFTLKIRSTKLEDSAMYFCASSARSIRNQPQHFGDGTRLSIL.

The chain couples TRBV19 to TRBJ1-5, with D tentatively TRBD1 (5 bases). Trimming pared 5 bases from V and 8 bases from J, leaving 10 bases between. This CDR3 contains 12 residues. CDR1 is LNHDA, CDR2 SQIVND, per germline (reference sequence). CDR3 protein: CASSHGREPQHF. The CDR3 coding sequence is TGTGCCAGTAGTCATGGCAGGGAGCCCCAGCATTTT.

J is TRBJ2-2 and V is TRBV29-1; 9 positions match TRBD1. This CDR3 contains 19 residues. CDR1 and CDR2 from the germline V gene are SQVTM and ANQGSEA. Trimming cost V 6 bases and J 3 bases; bases outside gene matches: 20. The CDR3 loop reads CSVRPGQGSGWGDTGELFF. CDR3 DNA sequence: TGCAGCGTCCGACCGGGACAGGGTTCTGGGTGGGGAGACACCGGGGAGCTGTTTTTT.